This note documents a single T cell receptor (beta chain) sequence. This sample is part of a study of blood T cell repertoires in COVID-19. Looking at the study overall: Samples representing acute and convalescent COVID-19 were sourced from the United States, Italy and Spain.

This CDR3 is 16 amino acids long. The junction had 13 bases not matched to a gene; V was cut back by 2 bases and J by 7 bases. Germline CDR1 is SGHTA and CDR2 is FQGNSA. Sequencing was performed with immunoSEQ multiplex PCR; in TCRdb, only in-frame clones are kept and a portion is missing. In the table there are 200,000 to 300,000 clones, 75% to 85% of which are singletons. The V call is TRBV7-2, the J call TRBJ1-2; TRBD1 matches 7 bases. The sequence derives from a man in his forties who had recovered from COVID-19. The source material was peripheral blood. CDR3 nucleotide sequence: TGTGCCAGCAGCTTAAACCGACAGGGACGAGGGGGTGGCTACACCTTC. This codes for CASSLNRQGRGGGYTF.